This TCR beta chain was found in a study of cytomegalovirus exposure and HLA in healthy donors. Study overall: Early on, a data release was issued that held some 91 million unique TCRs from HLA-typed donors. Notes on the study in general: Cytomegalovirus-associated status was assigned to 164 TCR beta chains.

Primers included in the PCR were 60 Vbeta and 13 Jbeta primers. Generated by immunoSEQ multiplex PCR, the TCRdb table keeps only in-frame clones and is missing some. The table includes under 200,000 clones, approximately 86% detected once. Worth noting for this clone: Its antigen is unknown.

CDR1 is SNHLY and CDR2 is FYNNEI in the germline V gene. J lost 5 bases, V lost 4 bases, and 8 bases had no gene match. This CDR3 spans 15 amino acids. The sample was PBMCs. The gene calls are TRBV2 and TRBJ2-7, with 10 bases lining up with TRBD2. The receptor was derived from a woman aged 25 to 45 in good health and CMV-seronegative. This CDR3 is CASSALAGVSHEQYF. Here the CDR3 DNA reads TGTGCCAGCAGTGCGCTAGCGGGAGTATCCCACGAGCAGTACTTC. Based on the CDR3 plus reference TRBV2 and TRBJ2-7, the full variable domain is EPEVTQTPSHQVTQMGQEVILRCVPISNHLYFYWYRQILGQKVEFLVSFYNNEISEKSEIFDDQFSVERPDGSNFTLKIRSTKLEDSAMYFCASSALAGVSHEQYFGPGTRLTVT.